Shown below are 20 T cell receptor beta chains from a single sample sequenced in a study of T cells in Graves' hyperthyroidism and ophthalmopathy. Template material for amplifying TCR beta CDR3 regions consisted of RNA transcripts. First-round RT-PCR with HTBI primers amplified the TCR CDR3 region. Via MiXCR, TCRdb re-called the multiplex PCR reads, giving one row per CDR3 protein. The profile shows about 680,000 distinct CDR3 sequences, roughly 32% of them singletons. The sequenced sample consisted of blood. All receptors derive from a woman aged 40 to 50 with Graves' hyperthyroidism.

This rearrangement joins TRBV19 to TRBJ1-1; D is possibly TRBD1 (5 bases). CDR1 LNHDA and CDR2 SQIVND come from the germline V gene (reference sequence). The CDR3 is 14 amino acids. V was pared by 0 bases and J by 4 bases, with 9 bases between. The CDR3 bases are TGTGCCAGTAGTATAGATGGGGGGACCACTGAAGCTTTCTTT. Translating gives CASSIDGGTTEAFF.

This clonotype was seen a handful of times. The chain employs TRBV2 and TRBJ2-2; D uncertain. CDR1 SNHLY and CDR2 FYNNEI come from the germline V gene. Between the trimmed V and J ends, which lost 4 bases and 8 bases, there was a span of 2 bases. The CDR3 is 10 residues long. The CDR3 nucleotides are TGTGCCAGCAGTGGAGGGGAGCTGTTTTTT. The encoded protein is CASSGGELFF.

This clonotype was recorded many times. The V gene is TRBV2, the J gene TRBJ2-7; D might be TRBD1 (6 bases). Per the germline V gene, CDR1 is SNHLY and CDR2 is FYNNEI. V dropped 5 bases and J dropped 4 bases, with 12 bases sitting between them. This CDR3 is built from 13 residues. The CDR3 here is CASSFTGFYEQYF. Written as DNA, the CDR3 is TGTGCCAGCAGTTTTACAGGGTTTTACGAGCAGTACTTC. The full variable domain, with the rest looked up from reference TRBV2 and TRBJ2-7, is EPEVTQTPSHQVTQMGQEVILRCVPISNHLYFYWYRQILGQKVEFLVSFYNNEISEKSEIFDDQFSVERPDGSNFTLKIRSTKLEDSAMYFCASSFTGFYEQYFGPGTRLTVT.

Comments on this clonotype: The conserved phenylalanine or tryptophan is not found at the CDR3 terminus, so this likely reflects a read error. CDR3 nucleotide sequence: TGCAGTGCTAGACAGTCCGCCGGGGCTTTCGTT. This codes for CSARQSAGAFV. This chain connects TRBV20-1 to TRBJ1-1; D is unresolved. Germline values: CDR1 DFQATT, CDR2 SNEGSKA (reference sequence). Deletions cut 2 bases from V and 11 bases from J, with 12 bases between. The length of the CDR3 is 11 residues.

The V and J genes are TRBV20-1 and TRBJ1-5, with D unresolved. Looked up from germline, CDR1 is DFQATT and CDR2 is SNEGSKA (reference sequence). With 2 bases removed from V and 5 bases from J, the gap between germline ends came to 10 bases. CDR3 length: 13 amino acids. The CDR3 here is CSARTQPDQPQHF. Here the CDR3 DNA reads TGCAGTGCTAGAACCCAGCCGGATCAGCCCCAGCATTTT.

With respect to this clonotype: A junction end diverges from the germline sequence, so it may reflect a read error. The chain couples TRBV10-3 to TRBJ2-7; tentative D call: TRBD1 (5 bases). This CDR3 is built from 15 residues. Germline V gene data show CDR1 as ENHRY and CDR2 as SYGVKD. CDR3 loop: CASSYPAGILYEQYF. As DNA, the CDR3 is TGTGCCAGCAGTTATCCGGCAGGGATCTTGTACGAGCAGTACTTC.

Ten or more counts support this clonotype. The chain uses TRBV10-3 and TRBJ1-3, with D hard to call. The CDR3 sequence is 14 residues long. Trimming took 2 bases from V and 4 from J, leaving 9 bases between them. Germline values: CDR1 ENHRY, CDR2 SYGVKD. This chain's CDR3 is CAISEGGGGNTIYF. The CDR3, as DNA: TGTGCCATCAGTGAGGGCGGAGGAGGAAACACCATATATTTT.

This clonotype was observed many times. This chain connects TRBV19 to TRBJ2-5; possibly TRBD2 for D (6 bases). Germline V CDR1 and CDR2: LNHDA, SQIVND (reference sequence). The CDR3 sequence is 12 residues long. Trimming stripped 9 bases from V and 5 bases from J, with 13 bases between. The CDR3 protein is CASSIRGETQYF. In DNA, the CDR3 is TGTGCCAGCAGCATACGGGGGGAGACCCAGTACTTC.

In DNA, the CDR3 is TGCAGTGCCCGAACTACAGGGATCTCTGGGGCCAACGTCCTGACTTTC. Translation gives CSARTTGISGANVLTF. The rearrangement uses TRBV20-1 and TRBJ2-6; tentative D call: TRBD1 (6 bases). The CDR3 covers 16 residues. The ends were cut back, 6 bases at V and 0 bases at J, with 15 bases in the middle. The germline CDR1 and CDR2 sequences are DFQATT and SNEGSKA (reference sequence).

Of note for this clonotype: A much larger clonotype is one base distant, so this may be a read error. This rearrangement joins TRBV7-2 to TRBJ1-1; D gene unclear. The CDR3 has 12 amino acids. V lost 8 bases and J 1 base, leaving 8 bases between the germline ends. The germline CDR1 and CDR2 sequences are SGHTA and FQGNSA. CDR3 sequence reads: CASGRWNTEAFF. In DNA, the CDR3 is TGTGCCAGCGGCCGGTGGAACACTGAAGCTTTCTTT. The variable domain in full, with the rest retrieved from reference TRBV7-2 and TRBJ1-1, is GAGVSQSPSNKVTEKGKDVELRCDPISGHTALYWYRQSLGQGLEFLIYFQGNSAPDKSGLPSDRFSAERTGGSVSTLTIQRTQQEDSAVYLCASGRWNTEAFFGQGTRLTVV.

This clonotype was seen repeatedly, ten times or more. V usage is TRBV9 and J usage is TRBJ1-1; D is unclear. V was clipped by 2 bases and J by 1 base, with 6 bases between them. This CDR3 comprises 13 residues. Germline V gene sequence: CDR1 SGDLS, CDR2 YYNGEE. CDR3 in DNA: TGTGCCAGCAGCGTCGAGGCGAACACTGAAGCTTTCTTT. This gives the protein CASSVEANTEAFF. The whole variable domain, remainder taken from reference TRBV9 and TRBJ1-1, is DSGVTQTPKHLITATGQRVTLRCSPRSGDLSVYWYQQSLDQGLQFLIQYYNGEERAKGNILERFSAQQFPDLHSELNLSSLELGDSALYFCASSVEANTEAFFGQGTRLTVV.

This clonotype has just a few counts. CDR3 in amino acids: CASTPDVVHPTEGYTF. CDR3 bases: TGTGCCAGCACCCCTGACGTTGTACACCCCACAGAAGGCTACACCTTC. The rearrangement joins TRBV6-6 to TRBJ1-2, with D hard to call. The germline V gene has CDR1 MNHNY and CDR2 SVGAGI (reference sequence). The CDR3 runs 16 residues. The ends were cut back, 7 bases at V and 8 bases at J, with 26 bases in the middle.

The chain carries TRBV6-5 and TRBJ2-2; D not resolved. V lost 4 bases and J 3 bases, leaving 9 bases between the germline ends. The CDR3 has 14 residues. Germline V gene data show CDR1 as MNHEY and CDR2 as SVGAGI. CDR3 sequence reads: CASSFSEYTGELFF. The CDR3 DNA is TGTGCCAGCAGTTTCAGCGAGTACACCGGGGAGCTGTTTTTT.

The rearrangement links TRBV7-3 to TRBJ1-4; D call uncertain. CDR1 and CDR2 (germline): SGHTA, FQGTGA. The CDR3 consists of 14 residues. Deletions cut 3 bases from V and 8 bases from J, with 13 bases between. Here the CDR3 reads CASSLAQAGEKLFF. The CDR3, as DNA: TGTGCCAGCAGCTTGGCGCAGGCCGGCGAAAAACTGTTTTTT.

This clonotype has a handful of counts. This chain links TRBV10-1 with TRBJ1-1; D call uncertain. CDR1 and CDR2 from the germline V gene are WNHNN and SYGVQD (reference sequence). Between the trimmed V and J ends, which lost 2 bases and 8 bases, there was a span of 12 bases. This CDR3 has 13 residues. The CDR3 loop reads CASSEERAVEAFF. The CDR3 bases are TGCGCCAGCAGTGAGGAGAGGGCAGTCGAAGCTTTCTTT.

On this clonotype itself: It may be a read error: a sequence one base away is much more abundant. Likely a read error: the CDR3 ends without its conserved phenylalanine or tryptophan. The chain recombines TRBV7-9 with TRBJ2-7; D remains unclear. Per germline, CDR1 SEHNR and CDR2 FQNEAQ (reference sequence). The CDR3 sequence is 14 residues long. V lost 0 bases and J lost 3, with 9 bases in between. CDR3 sequence (DNA): TGTGCCAGCAGCTTAGCGCGTGACAACTACGAGCAGTACTTG. Amino acids: CASSLARDNYEQYL.

This clonotype was found many times. This chain uses TRBV7-2 with TRBJ1-1, with D perhaps matching TRBD1 (5 bases). Germline CDR1 and CDR2: SGHTA and FQGNSA. Trimming removed 7 bases from V and 1 base from J, with 7 bases in between. The CDR3 spans 12 residues. The CDR3 sequence: CASNTGNTEAFF. The DNA of the CDR3 is TGTGCCAGCAATACAGGGAACACTGAAGCTTTCTTT. The full variable domain, its missing parts supplied by reference TRBV7-2 and TRBJ1-1, is GAGVSQSPSNKVTEKGKDVELRCDPISGHTALYWYRQSLGQGLEFLIYFQGNSAPDKSGLPSDRFSAERTGGSVSTLTIQRTQQEDSAVYLCASNTGNTEAFFGQGTRLTVV.

This clonotype came up once. The genes are TRBV24-1 and TRBJ2-7; the D gene is possibly TRBD2 (5 bases). Trimming shortened V by 4 bases and J by 3 bases, and 6 bases separated the two germline ends. Germline V gives CDR1 KGHDR, CDR2 SFDVKD. The CDR3 totals 12 residues. The CDR3 loop is CATSEDFYEQYF. CDR3 in DNA: TGTGCCACCAGTGAGGACTTCTACGAGCAGTACTTC.

This chain connects TRBV20-1 to TRBJ1-5; 8 bases line up with TRBD1. The CDR3 loop spans 15 amino acids. The V and J ends lost 8 bases and 0 bases, in that order; junction bases with no gene match: 9. Germline V gene data show CDR1 as DFQATT and CDR2 as SNEGSKA (reference sequence). The CDR3 coding sequence is TGCAGTCCAGACAGGGGCACCTATAGCAATCAGCCCCAGCATTTT. It codes for CSPDRGTYSNQPQHF.

This clonotype was seen just once. The V and J genes are TRBV30 and TRBJ1-6, with no clear D. Germline CDR1 is GTSNPN and CDR2 is SVGIG (reference sequence). The CDR3 spans 11 residues. V lost 3 bases to trimming and J lost 13 bases, with 10 bases between them. The CDR3, as DNA: TGTGCCTGGAGGGACGCCGGGCCCCTCCACTTT. Protein: CAWRDAGPLHF.